This TCR beta chain was retrieved from a study of T cells in Graves' hyperthyroidism and ophthalmopathy. Overall study findings and caveats: Blood held most thyroid clonotypes expanded above 0.001 frequency.

The length of the CDR3 is 14 residues. Trimming removed 4 bases from V and 5 bases from J, with 14 bases in between. Germline V gives CDR1 SNHLY, CDR2 FYNNEI. This clonotype was found many times. Its antigen remains unidentified. RNA transcripts were the template for amplifying TCR beta CDR3 regions. Carried out on the TCR CDR3, a first-round RT-PCR used the HTBI primer set. One entry per CDR3 protein, called by TCRdb with MiXCR from the multiplex PCR reads. The table records 640,000 or so distinct CDR3 sequences, 13% to 15% of them present only once. Input material: blood. The TCR sequence derives from a woman under 30 with Graves' ophthalmopathy. The rearrangement joins TRBV2 to TRBJ1-2; D is perhaps TRBD1 (5 bases). The CDR3 sequence: CASSVTGTAYGYTF. In DNA form, the CDR3 reads TGTGCCAGCAGTGTTACCGGGACCGCATATGGCTACACCTTC.